One sample yielded the 10 T cell receptor beta chains listed below, sequenced in a study of T cell responses to AZD1222 COVID-19 vaccine. Sequencing used immunoSEQ multiplex PCR; TCRdb keeps in-frame clones, though not all of them. The table has 100,000 to 150,000 clones, about 85% seen once; the top ten hold 1.4% to 1.5%. The sample consisted of peripheral blood, taken on day 0 of AZD1222 vaccination. These receptors all stem from an adult in good health.

This chain links TRBV10-3 with TRBJ2-1, with D tentatively TRBD2 (7 bases). Trimming left V 5 bases short and J 10 bases short, with 12 bases between. Germline V lookup: CDR1 ENHRY, CDR2 SYGVKD. The CDR3 extends over 12 amino acids. DNA of the CDR3: TGTGCCATCAGTATGGGGGGGGCCGAGCAGTTCTTC. It is translated as CAISMGGAEQFF.

This clone was counted a few times. The chain employs TRBV11-2 and TRBJ1-2; no definite D call. Germline V gives CDR1 SGHAT, CDR2 FQNNGV. The CDR3 runs to 16 residues. The germline V and J ends were trimmed by 0 bases and 4 bases, with 15 bases remaining between them. CDR3 loop: CASSLDSAAAVYGYTF. The CDR3 DNA reads as TGTGCCAGCAGCTTAGATAGCGCCGCGGCGGTCTATGGCTACACCTTC.

This chain links TRBV19 with TRBJ1-1; no reliable D call. The CDR3 has 13 residues. Trimming shortened V by 5 bases and J by 3 bases, and 10 bases separated the two germline ends. Germline assignment: CDR1 LNHDA and CDR2 SQIVND (reference sequence). The CDR3 DNA reads TGTGCCAGTAGTGACCGGAAGCACACTGAAGCTTTCTTT. Its protein product is CASSDRKHTEAFF.

The rearrangement uses TRBV28 and TRBJ2-7, with D perhaps matching TRBD2 (6 bases). The CDR3 is 15 residues long. Trimming shortened V by 10 bases and J by 0 bases, and 19 bases separated the two germline ends. Germline V gene lookup returns CDR1 MDHEN and CDR2 SYDVKM. The DNA of the CDR3 is TGTGCCACCTCAGCCTATTCCGGGGGCTCCTACGAGCAGTACTTC. Translating gives CATSAYSGGSYEQYF.

The V call is TRBV30, the J call TRBJ1-4; D remains ambiguous. CDR1 and CDR2 from the germline V gene are GTSNPN and SVGIG (reference sequence). The CDR3 is 13 residues long. Trimming shortened V by 0 bases and J by 5 bases, and 7 bases separated the two germline ends. The CDR3 bases are TGTGCCTGGAGTGTAGGGATGAATGAAAAACTGTTTTTT. Amino acid sequence: CAWSVGMNEKLFF.

V gene TRBV11-2 combines with J gene TRBJ1-4; tentatively, D is TRBD1 (5 bases). With 1 base removed from V and 1 base from J, the gap between germline ends came to 7 bases. This CDR3 contains 15 residues. Germline V gives CDR1 SGHAT, CDR2 FQNNGV. The CDR3 sequence: CASSLAQGTNEKLFF. The CDR3 nucleotides read TGTGCCAGCAGCTTAGCCCAGGGAACTAATGAAAAACTGTTTTTT.

In its sample, this clone was seen a few times. J is TRBJ1-1 and V is TRBV7-9; TRBD1 agrees at 8 bases. This CDR3 is built from 13 residues. The ends lost 5 bases at V and 5 bases at J; junction bases unmatched: 4. Looked up from germline, CDR1 is SEHNR and CDR2 is FQNEAQ (reference sequence). The CDR3 nucleotides read TGTGCCAGCAGCCCAAACAGGGGGACTGAAGCTTTCTTT. Protein product: CASSPNRGTEAFF.

The chain links TRBV28 to TRBJ2-6; D may be TRBD1 or TRBD2 (5 bases each). Trimming removed 3 bases at V and 4 bases at J, with 10 bases between. CDR3 length: 15 amino acids. The V gene's germline CDR1 is MDHEN and CDR2 SYDVKM. Written as DNA, the CDR3 is TGTGCCAGCAGTTTGGGACGGTCCGGGGCCAACGTCCTGACTTTC. This gives the protein CASSLGRSGANVLTF.

The chain carries TRBV10-3 and TRBJ1-2; D may be TRBD1 (6 bases). Germline assignment: CDR1 ENHRY and CDR2 SYGVKD. V lost 3 bases and J 7 bases, leaving 15 bases between the germline ends. The CDR3 loop spans 14 amino acids. The CDR3 protein is CAISENRVGSGYTF. CDR3 bases: TGTGCCATCAGTGAAAACAGGGTGGGATCTGGCTACACCTTC.

The CDR3 here is CASSFPSRGIGETQYF. The CDR3 bases are TGTGCCAGCAGCTTTCCCTCTCGGGGGATTGGGGAGACCCAGTACTTC. The J gene is TRBJ2-5, the V gene TRBV11-2; possibly TRBD2 for D (6 bases). Per the germline V gene, CDR1 is SGHAT and CDR2 is FQNNGV. CDR3 size: 16 residues. V was clipped by 3 bases and J by 5 bases, with 19 bases between them. Based on the CDR3 plus reference TRBV11-2 and TRBJ2-5, the full variable domain is EAGVAQSPRYKIIEKRQSVAFWCNPISGHATLYWYQQILGQGPKLLIQFQNNGVVDDSQLPKDRFSAERLKGVDSTLKIQPAKLEDSAVYLCASSFPSRGIGETQYFGPGTRLLVL.